The 27 T cell receptor beta chains below come from one sample, sequenced in a study of identical twins. In TCRdb, the 5' RACE reads were re-called with MiXCR into one record per CDR3 protein. The table lists 350,000 to 450,000 distinct CDR3 sequences, 15% to 20% of them singletons. The sequenced sample consisted of naive T cells sorted from blood. The receptor source for this set is a man over 45 in good health.

This clonotype was seen repeatedly, ten times or more. V gene TRBV27 combines with J gene TRBJ2-3; D might be TRBD2 (6 bases). Germline CDR1 reads MNHEY; CDR2 reads SMNVEV (reference sequence). This CDR3 has 15 residues. V was shortened by 3 bases and J by 3 bases, with 13 bases between the two germline ends. This CDR3 is CASSFGLGGTDTQYF. DNA of the CDR3: TGTGCCAGCAGTTTTGGGTTGGGGGGAACAGATACGCAGTATTTT.

This clonotype was counted at least ten times. The chain has TRBV4-2 and TRBJ2-5; 12 bases align to TRBD1. The junction had 8 bases not matched to a gene; V was cut back by 3 bases and J by 6 bases. CDR1 LGHNA and CDR2 YNFKEQ come from the germline V gene. The length of the CDR3 is 16 residues. The CDR3 reads CASSHAGTGGRKTQYF. The CDR3 DNA is TGTGCCAGCAGCCATGCCGGGACAGGGGGCCGAAAGACCCAGTACTTC.

The V and J genes are TRBV30 and TRBJ2-1; D remains unclear. V shed 1 base and J shed 9 bases, with 13 bases lying between them. The CDR3 spans 13 residues. Germline CDR1 and CDR2: GTSNPN and SVGIG (reference sequence). CDR3 nucleotide sequence: TGTGCCTGGAGTGGAGAAATGGGTAGTGAGCAGTTCTTC. Its protein product is CAWSGEMGSEQFF.

This clonotype was counted between two and nine times. The V call is TRBV5-5, the J call TRBJ1-5; D unresolved. The CDR3 runs to 15 residues. Germline V CDR1 and CDR2: SGHKS, YYEKEE (reference sequence). V lost 0 bases to trimming and J lost 0 bases, with 7 bases between them. CDR3 nucleotide sequence: TGTGCCAGCAGCTTGGTCCTGGATAGCAATCAGCCCCAGCATTTT. It yields the protein CASSLVLDSNQPQHF.

The chain links TRBV7-2 to TRBJ2-2, with TRBD1 matching over 7 bases. Unmatched junction bases numbered 3, after V lost 4 bases and J lost 7 bases. The CDR3 sequence is 13 residues long. Germline V gives CDR1 SGHTA, CDR2 FQGNSA. CDR3 protein: CASSSTGIGELFF. The CDR3 DNA sequence: TGTGCCAGCAGCTCGACAGGGATCGGGGAGCTGTTTTTT.

This clonotype has ten or more counts. V and J are TRBV28 and TRBJ2-7; D uncertain. The CDR3 is 12 residues long. V was trimmed by 6 bases and J by 3 bases, leaving 9 bases between them. Germline CDR1 is MDHEN and CDR2 is SYDVKM. The CDR3 DNA sequence: TGTGCCAGCAGCTTAAAAGGCTACGAGCAGTACTTC. It specifies CASSLKGYEQYF.

This clonotype has a count of ten or more. The V and J genes are TRBV29-1 and TRBJ2-5; 8 bases are a match to TRBD2. Looked up from germline, CDR1 is SQVTM and CDR2 is ANQGSEA. V lost 0 bases to trimming and J lost 5 bases; unmatched junction nucleotides: 11. The CDR3 runs to 16 residues. The CDR3 DNA reads as TGCAGCGTTGAAGATCTCGAGGCGGGGGGCGCGGAGACCCAGTACTTC. Its protein is CSVEDLEAGGAETQYF.

The sample holds many counts of this clonotype. The chain couples TRBV5-1 to TRBJ2-1; no clear D gene. The CDR3 contains 13 residues. Deletions cut 4 bases from V and 10 bases from J, with 15 bases between. Per the germline V gene, CDR1 is SGHRS and CDR2 is YFSETQ. The CDR3 DNA reads as TGCGCCAGCAGCCCCGCCCCCGGACGGGAGCAGTTCTTC. As protein: CASSPAPGREQFF.

This clonotype has ten or more counts. The rearrangement joins TRBV6-2 or TRBV6-3 to TRBJ2-7; possible D gene TRBD2, 6 bases. Germline CDR1 reads MNHEY; CDR2 reads SVGEGT. There are 15 residues in the CDR3. The V and J ends lost 0 bases and 6 bases respectively, with 15 bases between them. The chain's CDR3 is CASSYSRLALGEQYF. CDR3 sequence (DNA): TGTGCCAGCAGTTACTCGAGGCTAGCGCTCGGCGAGCAGTACTTC.

The chain links TRBV20-1 to TRBJ2-5, with D perhaps given as TRBD1 or TRBD2 (7 bases each). V lost 3 bases, J lost 4 bases, and 21 bases lay in between. The germline CDR1 and CDR2 sequences are DFQATT and SNEGSKA (reference sequence). CDR3 length: 16 residues. CDR3 bases: TGCAGTGCTAGCGAACAGGGGTTGGGAGGGTCAGAGACCCAGTACTTC. Amino acid sequence: CSASEQGLGGSETQYF.

There are many counts of this clonotype. CDR3 sequence reads: CASSEGQGFSYEQYF. The CDR3 DNA reads as TGCGCCAGCAGCGAAGGACAGGGTTTCTCCTACGAGCAGTACTTC. The chain combines TRBV5-1 with TRBJ2-7, with 8 bases aligning to TRBD1. Germline CDR1 SGHRS, CDR2 YFSETQ. V lost 4 bases and J lost 0; bases outside the gene matches: 6. The CDR3 length is 15 residues. Variable domain in full (rest from reference TRBV5-1 and TRBJ2-7): KAGVTQTPRYLIKTRGQQVTLSCSPISGHRSVSWYQQTPGQGLQFLFEYFSETQRNKGNFPGRFSGRQFSNSRSEMNVSTLELGDSALYLCASSEGQGFSYEQYFGPGTRLTVT.

This chain connects TRBV5-1 to TRBJ2-7, with D unresolved. There are 13 residues in the CDR3. The V end lost 0 bases, the J end lost 5 bases, and 9 bases lay between the germline ends. Germline loops: CDR1 SGHRS, CDR2 YFSETQ. This chain's CDR3 is CASSLGGQNEQYF. DNA of the CDR3: TGCGCCAGCAGCTTGGGAGGTCAGAACGAGCAGTACTTC.

The chain links TRBV5-5 to TRBJ2-1; D is ambiguous. Trimming pared 1 base from V and 5 bases from J, leaving 7 bases between. The CDR3 runs 13 residues. CDR1 is SGHKS and CDR2 is YYEKEE in the germline V gene (reference sequence). The CDR3 here is CASSLPPDNEQFF. DNA for the CDR3: TGTGCCAGCAGCTTGCCCCCAGACAATGAGCAGTTCTTC.

This clonotype has a handful of counts. This chain joins TRBV4-3 and TRBJ2-5; TRBD2 matches 12 bases. CDR1 and CDR2 (germline): LGHNA, YSLEER. The trim removed 0 bases at V and 5 bases at J, leaving 4 bases unmatched. The CDR3 contains 16 residues. The CDR3 sequence is CASSQDRLAGAETQYF. DNA for the CDR3: TGCGCCAGCAGCCAAGATCGACTAGCGGGGGCGGAGACCCAGTACTTC.

This clonotype was detected only a few times. The V and J genes are TRBV5-1 and TRBJ1-2; D gene ambiguous. The germline V and J ends were trimmed by 3 bases and 0 bases, with 6 bases remaining between them. Germline lookup yields CDR1 SGHRS and CDR2 YFSETQ. CDR3 length equals 13 residues. DNA of the CDR3: TGCGCCAGCAGCTCTATAGCTAACTATGGCTACACCTTC. Residues: CASSSIANYGYTF.

This clonotype was seen many times. The V gene is TRBV5-1, the J gene TRBJ1-1; no firm D call. V was cut by 4 bases and J by 6 bases, with 7 bases left in between. The CDR3 consists of 11 residues. Germline CDR1 is SGHRS and CDR2 is YFSETQ. The CDR3 protein is CASSRGAEAFF. The CDR3, as DNA: TGCGCCAGCAGCCGCGGGGCTGAAGCTTTCTTT.

This clonotype came up a few times. The CDR3 sequence: CASSQLGRGHEQYF. The CDR3 DNA follows: TGTGCCAGCAGCCAACTCGGCAGGGGGCACGAGCAGTACTTC. The chain uses TRBV3-1 and TRBJ2-7, with 8 bases identical to TRBD1. This CDR3 comprises 14 residues. Per germline, CDR1 LGHDT and CDR2 YNNKEL (reference sequence). Losses at the gene ends were 2 bases for V and 5 bases for J; bases not matched to a gene: 5.

This clonotype was counted a few times. The genes are TRBV15 and TRBJ2-7, with 8 bases fitting TRBD1. CDR3 size: 15 residues. V lost 5 bases and J lost 5; bases outside the gene matches: 11. In germline, CDR1 is LNHNV, CDR2 YYDKDF (reference sequence). CDR3 nucleotide sequence: TGTGCCACCAGCGAACCTTGGACAGGGTTTAACGAGCAGTACTTC. Amino acids: CATSEPWTGFNEQYF. The whole variable domain, remainder taken from reference TRBV15 and TRBJ2-7, is DAMVIQNPRYQVTQFGKPVTLSCSQTLNHNVMYWYQQKSSQAPKLLFHYYDKDFNNEADTPDNFQSRRPNTSFCFLDIRSPGLGDTAMYLCATSEPWTGFNEQYFGPGTRLTVT.

In regard to this clonotype: A much larger clone differs by one base, so this may be a read error. The rearrangement joins TRBV28 to TRBJ1-3; TRBD1 agrees at 8 bases. The CDR3 runs 15 residues. CDR1 and CDR2 from the germline V gene are MDHEN and SYDVKM. CDR3 DNA: TGTGCCTGCAGTTTAGGACAGGGCATAAGAAACACCATATATTTT. Residues: CACSLGQGIRNTIYF.

This clonotype was detected a few times. The rearrangement joins TRBV7-2 to TRBJ2-3; 9 positions match TRBD2. Per the germline V gene, CDR1 is SGHTA and CDR2 is FQGNSA. The CDR3 length is 17 residues. V dropped 1 base and J dropped 1; count of bases not matched to a gene: 6. CDR3 loop: CASSLGMGGGGTDTQYF. In DNA form, the CDR3 reads TGTGCCAGCAGCTTAGGCATGGGCGGGGGGGGCACAGATACGCAGTATTTT.

Only a few counts were recorded for this clonotype. The chain has TRBV6-2 or TRBV6-3 and TRBJ1-1; maybe TRBD1 (6 bases). This CDR3 comprises 12 residues. V dropped 6 bases and J dropped 8 bases, with 13 bases sitting between them. Germline V CDR1 and CDR2: MNHEY, SVGEGT. CDR3 DNA: TGTGCCAGCAGCCGGACAGTGAGAGAAGCTTTCTTT. Translation: CASSRTVREAFF.

This clonotype was seen a few times. For the CDR3, the DNA is TGTGCCACCAGCACCGCGGGGGGAACTGAGCAGTTCTTC. Its protein product is CATSTAGGTEQFF. V and J are TRBV15 and TRBJ2-1; 8 positions match TRBD2. Germline lookup yields CDR1 LNHNV and CDR2 YYDKDF (reference sequence). V trimming: 4 bases; J trimming: 9 bases; junction bases outside the gene matches: 5. The CDR3 is 13 amino acids.

V gene TRBV4-2 combines with J gene TRBJ2-6, with D possibly being TRBD2 (6 bases). The CDR3 runs 20 residues. CDR1 is LGHNA and CDR2 is YNFKEQ in the germline V gene. The germline V and J ends were trimmed by 0 bases and 2 bases, with 20 bases remaining between them. In DNA form, the CDR3 reads TGTGCCAGCAGCCAAGAGGTCATATGGGGGGTAGGGGCTGGGGCCAACGTCCTGACTTTC. Encoded protein: CASSQEVIWGVGAGANVLTF.

This clonotype was observed at least ten times. The J gene is TRBJ1-2, the V gene TRBV3-1, with D unresolved. CDR3 length equals 14 residues. The V and J ends lost 1 base and 5 bases respectively, with 11 bases between them. Germline CDR1 reads LGHDT; CDR2 reads YNNKEL (reference sequence). Here the CDR3 DNA reads TGTGCCAGCAGCCAAGTAGGCCAAGCTTATGGCTACACCTTC. Protein product: CASSQVGQAYGYTF.

In its sample, this clonotype was seen many times. J is TRBJ2-4 and V is TRBV6-1, with TRBD2 identical over 9 bases. Germline V gives CDR1 MNHNS, CDR2 SASEGT. Trimming removed 5 bases from V and 2 bases from J; junction bases left unmatched: 4. This CDR3 is 15 amino acids long. The CDR3 spells CASSQTSGTKNIQYF. The CDR3 DNA follows: TGTGCCAGCAGTCAGACTAGCGGCACCAAAAACATTCAGTACTTC.

This rearrangement joins TRBV4-3 to TRBJ1-3; tentatively, D is TRBD1 (6 bases). This CDR3 is built from 16 residues. Trimming pared 3 bases from V and 0 bases from J, leaving 12 bases between. The V gene's germline CDR1 is LGHNA and CDR2 YSLEER. CDR3 DNA: TGCGCCAGCAGCCAGGACGACAGGAGCTCTGGAAACACCATATATTTT. It specifies CASSQDDRSSGNTIYF.

The table lists this clonotype with many counts. The chain recombines TRBV28 with TRBJ1-2; 9 nucleotides match TRBD1. The germline gives CDR1 MDHEN, CDR2 SYDVKM. Trimming removed 6 bases from V and 6 bases from J; junction bases left unmatched: 5. The CDR3 runs to 13 residues. As DNA, the CDR3 is TGTGCCAGCAGGCCGGGACAGGGAAATGGCTACACCTTC. Its protein is CASRPGQGNGYTF.